Following are 25 T cell receptor beta chains from one sample sequenced in a study of shared clonotypes between healthy human individuals. TCRdb keeps only in-frame clones here, not all; method: immunoSEQ multiplex PCR. The data hold some 2 million clones, with 95% observed a single time. Sequenced input: naive CD4+ T cells sorted from blood. The subset was: CD45RA+ positively selected. Receptors were obtained from a man between 18 and 29 years old in good health.

V and J are TRBV19 and TRBJ1-3; 7 bases agree with TRBD1. In germline, CDR1 is LNHDA, CDR2 SQIVND (reference sequence). This CDR3 comprises 15 residues. V was clipped by 7 bases and J by 7 bases; unmatched bases: 13. The CDR3 DNA is TGTGCCAGTAAAGGGGGACAGTTCTATCCCAACACCATATATTTT. As protein: CASKGGQFYPNTIYF.

As concerns this clone: Just one base apart from a much larger clone, this may be a read error. Other nucleotide sequences in the sample specify the same CDR3. V is TRBV6-6 and J is TRBJ1-2; 7 bases fit TRBD1. The V gene's germline CDR1 is MNHNY and CDR2 SVGAGI (reference sequence). Trimming removed 2 bases from V and 4 bases from J; junction bases left unmatched: 4. The CDR3 covers 14 residues. The CDR3 region has the DNA TGTGCCAGCAGTTACCCCGGGACAGCCTATGGCTACACCTTC. Amino acid sequence: CASSYPGTAYGYTF.

CDR3 sequence: CASISQLQETQYF. The CDR3 DNA sequence: TGTGCCAGCATCTCGCAGCTACAAGAGACCCAGTACTTC. The chain combines TRBV2 with TRBJ2-5; D remains unclear. The CDR3 extends over 13 amino acids. The ends were cut back, 7 bases at V and 2 bases at J, with 11 bases in the middle. Germline V gene data show CDR1 as SNHLY and CDR2 as FYNNEI.

V usage is TRBV6-6 and J usage is TRBJ1-5, with 7 positions matching TRBD1. Germline trimming cut 3 bases from V and 7 bases from J; bases unmatched to any gene: 6. Germline assignment: CDR1 MNHNY and CDR2 SVGAGI (reference sequence). There are 14 residues in the CDR3. CDR3 in amino acids: CASSYSTRGQPQHF. The CDR3 DNA is TGTGCCAGCAGTTATTCGACCAGGGGGCAGCCCCAGCATTTT.

The genes are TRBV15 and TRBJ1-5, with D maybe TRBD1 (5 bases). With 0 bases removed from V and 8 bases from J, the gap between germline ends came to 23 bases. The germline gives CDR1 LNHNV, CDR2 YYDKDF (reference sequence). The CDR3 covers 18 residues. CDR3 bases: TGTGCCACCAGCAGAGATTCCGTTCTGGGGCAGTTAGGCAAGCCCCAGCATTTT. Its translation: CATSRDSVLGQLGKPQHF.

This clone is a singleton in its sample. The chain recombines TRBV7-2 with TRBJ1-5; no firm D call. CDR3 length equals 16 residues. V shed 2 bases and J shed 3 bases, with 14 bases lying between them. Germline CDR1 and CDR2: SGHTA and FQGNSA. CDR3 DNA: TGTGCCAGCAGCTTATCCGGATCAACTAACAATCAGCCCCAGCATTTT. Translating it yields CASSLSGSTNNQPQHF.

The chain links TRBV7-6 to TRBJ2-2; tentative D call: TRBD1 (6 bases). Germline CDR1 and CDR2: SGHVS and FNYEAQ. CDR3 length: 16 amino acids. The germline V and J ends were trimmed by 0 bases and 4 bases, with 12 bases remaining between them. CDR3 nucleotides: TGTGCCAGCAGCTTAGCGAGGACAGTGTCCACCGGGGAGCTGTTTTTT. Protein sequence: CASSLARTVSTGELFF.

The CDR3 DNA is TGTGCCAGCAGTCTCAGACAGGGATGGAATGAGCAGTTCTTC. This codes for CASSLRQGWNEQFF. The chain couples TRBV6-5 to TRBJ2-1; 7 bases map to TRBD1. The germline gives CDR1 MNHEY, CDR2 SVGAGI. The trim removed 5 bases at V and 7 bases at J, leaving 8 bases unmatched. The CDR3 has 14 amino acids.

This chain joins TRBV7-2 and TRBJ2-1; 8 bases map to TRBD2. There are 14 residues in the CDR3. CDR1 SGHTA and CDR2 FQGNSA come from the germline V gene. Germline trimming cut 5 bases from V and 8 bases from J; bases unmatched to any gene: 8. CDR3 bases: TGTGCCAGCAGCGCCCTTAGCGGGAACTATGAGCAGTTCTTC. This translates into CASSALSGNYEQFF.

V and J are TRBV9 and TRBJ1-3; tentative D call: TRBD1 (6 bases). The germline V gene has CDR1 SGDLS and CDR2 YYNGEE. The CDR3 spans 16 residues. The V gene lost 4 bases and the J gene lost 0 bases, with 14 bases spanning the gap. This CDR3 reads CASSPSGGRSGNTIYF. The DNA of the CDR3 is TGTGCCAGCAGCCCGTCGGGGGGCCGCTCTGGAAACACCATATATTTT.

The rearrangement uses TRBV28 and TRBJ1-2, with D unresolved. This CDR3 contains 14 residues. Between the trimmed V and J ends, which lost 3 bases and 2 bases, there was a span of 10 bases. Looked up from germline, CDR1 is MDHEN and CDR2 is SYDVKM. In nucleotides, the CDR3 is TGTGCCAGCAGTTTGGTGGACGGGAACTATGGCTACACCTTC. Translating gives CASSLVDGNYGYTF.

The chain uses TRBV7-2 and TRBJ2-3, with 12 bases identical to TRBD2. The CDR3 length is 18 residues. CDR1 and CDR2 from the germline V gene are SGHTA and FQGNSA. Trimming took 2 bases from V and 2 from J; bases not matched to a gene: 8. The CDR3 DNA sequence: TGTGCCAGCAGCTTACCCGCCCGACTAGCGGGAGACACAGATACGCAGTATTTT. Encoded protein: CASSLPARLAGDTDTQYF.

The V call is TRBV6-6, the J call TRBJ1-6; weak D call: TRBD1 (5 bases). Germline CDR1 is MNHNY and CDR2 is SVGAGI (reference sequence). V was pared by 6 bases and J by 5 bases, with 14 bases between. The CDR3 totals 15 residues. The CDR3 DNA reads TGTGCCAGCAGCCTGCAGGGAGGCGATAATTCACCCCTCCACTTT. Its protein is CASSLQGGDNSPLHF.

The rearrangement joins TRBV9 to TRBJ2-1; D may be TRBD1 (6 bases). The CDR3 consists of 16 residues. The germline gives CDR1 SGDLS, CDR2 YYNGEE. The V and J ends lost 2 bases and 0 bases respectively, with 12 bases between them. The CDR3 spells CASSVTGTYSYNEQFF. In DNA form, the CDR3 reads TGTGCCAGCAGCGTCACCGGGACATACTCCTACAATGAGCAGTTCTTC.

V gene TRBV4-3 combines with J gene TRBJ2-1; 10 bases are shared with TRBD2. With V trimmed by 1 base and J by 2 bases, 11 bases remained unmatched. The CDR3 contains 19 residues. Germline CDR1 LGHNA, CDR2 YSLEER. CDR3 protein: CASSQATPPSGSPYNEQFF. The CDR3, as DNA: TGCGCCAGCAGCCAAGCTACTCCGCCTAGCGGGAGCCCCTACAATGAGCAGTTCTTC.

This chain links TRBV2 with TRBJ1-2; a weak D match, TRBD1 (6 bases). The CDR3 runs 14 residues. Germline CDR1 is SNHLY and CDR2 is FYNNEI. Trimming removed 6 bases at V and 5 bases at J, with 16 bases between. The CDR3 DNA follows: TGTGCCAGCAGGCCGGACAGCCAAAAGTATGGCTACACCTTC. Protein: CASRPDSQKYGYTF.

V is TRBV2 and J is TRBJ2-1; possible D gene TRBD2, 5 bases. This CDR3 is built from 12 residues. The V gene lost 4 bases and the J gene lost 8 bases, with 9 bases spanning the gap. In germline, CDR1 is SNHLY, CDR2 FYNNEI. The CDR3 protein is CASSVSGYEQFF. The CDR3 nucleotides are TGTGCCAGCAGTGTGTCGGGATATGAGCAGTTCTTC.

The V and J genes are TRBV23-1 and TRBJ2-2; the D gene is possibly TRBD1 (6 bases). TRBV23-1 is placed among ORFs of uncertain function. This CDR3 is built from 18 residues. With 0 bases removed from V and 4 bases from J, the gap between germline ends came to 18 bases. The CDR3 spells CASSQSPGHPRGTGELFF. In DNA form, the CDR3 reads TGCGCCAGCAGTCAATCCCCGGGACACCCCAGGGGCACCGGGGAGCTGTTTTTT.

Remarks on this clone: An end of the junction does not agree with germline; a read error may underlie this. CDR3 residues: CASSPWTKETQYF. The CDR3 DNA is TGTGCTAGCAGCCCTTGGACAAAAGAGACCCAGTACTTC. The chain has TRBV7-7 and TRBJ2-5; D is possibly TRBD1 (5 bases). The germline V gene has CDR1 SSHAT and CDR2 FNYEAQ (reference sequence). This CDR3 spans 13 amino acids.

The V gene is TRBV27, the J gene TRBJ2-3, with D perhaps TRBD1 (5 bases). V lost 5 bases and J lost 5, with 11 bases in between. Per the germline V gene, CDR1 is MNHEY and CDR2 is SMNVEV (reference sequence). This CDR3 contains 13 residues. CDR3 residues: CASSPQQVDTQYF. CDR3 nucleotides: TGTGCCAGCAGTCCCCAACAGGTAGATACGCAGTATTTT.

The chain employs TRBV2 and TRBJ1-1; D possibly corresponds to TRBD1 (5 bases). Germline-derived CDR1 and CDR2 are SNHLY and FYNNEI. Between the trimmed V and J ends, which lost 6 bases and 11 bases, there was a span of 13 bases. CDR3 length: 11 residues. In DNA, the CDR3 is TGTGCCAGCAGAGAACGGGGGAAGGCTTTCTTT. Translating it yields CASRERGKAFF. Full variable domain (missing parts from reference TRBV2 and TRBJ1-1): EPEVTQTPSHQVTQMGQEVILRCVPISNHLYFYWYRQILGQKVEFLVSFYNNEISEKSEIFDDQFSVERPDGSNFTLKIRSTKLEDSAMYFCASRERGKAFFGQGTRLTVV.

The V gene is TRBV6-5, the J gene TRBJ1-4, with 11 bases matching TRBD1. This CDR3 contains 13 residues. Trimming cost V 5 bases and J 8 bases; bases outside gene matches: 1. In germline, CDR1 is MNHEY, CDR2 SVGAGI. Written as DNA, the CDR3 is TGTGCCAGCAGTGGGACAGGGGGAGAAAAACTGTTTTTT. Protein product: CASSGTGGEKLFF.

This chain links TRBV29-1 with TRBJ2-2, with 8 bases that match TRBD2. V was pared by 2 bases and J by 7 bases, with 9 bases of the junction left unmatched. Germline CDR1 SQVTM, CDR2 ANQGSEA. The CDR3 is 15 amino acids. The CDR3 reads CSVEPLAGRGGELFF. CDR3 coding DNA: TGCAGCGTTGAACCCCTAGCGGGTCGAGGCGGGGAGCTGTTTTTT.

The genes are TRBV19 and TRBJ1-5, with 9 bases aligning to TRBD1. Germline V gene data show CDR1 as LNHDA and CDR2 as SQIVND (reference sequence). V dropped 6 bases and J dropped 5; count of bases not matched to a gene: 2. The CDR3 has 13 amino acids. The CDR3 nucleotides are TGTGCCAGTAGGGGACAGGGCTATCAGCCCCAGCATTTT. Translating gives CASRGQGYQPQHF.

The gene calls are TRBV5-1 and TRBJ1-3; possible D gene TRBD1, 6 bases. Between the trimmed V and J ends, which lost 0 bases and 4 bases, there was a span of 14 bases. CDR3 length: 16 amino acids. Germline V lookup: CDR1 SGHRS, CDR2 YFSETQ. CDR3 DNA: TGCGCCAGCAGCTTGGATGTGACAGGAGACGGAAACACCATATATTTT. Protein sequence: CASSLDVTGDGNTIYF.